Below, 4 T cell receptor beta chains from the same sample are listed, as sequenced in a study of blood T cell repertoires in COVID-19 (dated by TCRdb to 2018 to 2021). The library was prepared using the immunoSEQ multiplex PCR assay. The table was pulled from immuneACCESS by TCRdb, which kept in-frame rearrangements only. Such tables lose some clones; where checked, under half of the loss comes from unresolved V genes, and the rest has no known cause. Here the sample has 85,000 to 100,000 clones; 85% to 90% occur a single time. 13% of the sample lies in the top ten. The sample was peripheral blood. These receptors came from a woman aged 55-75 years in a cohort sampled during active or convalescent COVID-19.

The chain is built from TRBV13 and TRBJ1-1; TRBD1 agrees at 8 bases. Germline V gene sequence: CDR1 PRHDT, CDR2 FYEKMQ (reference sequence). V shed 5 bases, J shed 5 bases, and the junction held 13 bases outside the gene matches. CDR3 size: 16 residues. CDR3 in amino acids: CASSPPRTGRGTEAFF. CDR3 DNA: TGTGCCAGCAGCCCACCCAGGACAGGGAGAGGAACTGAAGCTTTCTTT.

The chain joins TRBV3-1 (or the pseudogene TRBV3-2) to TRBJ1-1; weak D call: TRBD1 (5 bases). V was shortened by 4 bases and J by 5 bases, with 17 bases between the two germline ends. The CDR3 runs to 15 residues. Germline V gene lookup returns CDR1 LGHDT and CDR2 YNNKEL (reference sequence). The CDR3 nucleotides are TGTGCCAGCAGCCCGGGGGTCCCCCGCGGGACTGAAGCTTTCTTT. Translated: CASSPGVPRGTEAFF.

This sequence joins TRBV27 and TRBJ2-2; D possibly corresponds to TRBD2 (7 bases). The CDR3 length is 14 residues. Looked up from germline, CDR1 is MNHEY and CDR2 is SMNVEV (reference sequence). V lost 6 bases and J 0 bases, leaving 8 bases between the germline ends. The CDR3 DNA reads TGTGCCAGCAGGGGGGGGCCGAACACCGGGGAGCTGTTTTTT. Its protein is CASRGGPNTGELFF.

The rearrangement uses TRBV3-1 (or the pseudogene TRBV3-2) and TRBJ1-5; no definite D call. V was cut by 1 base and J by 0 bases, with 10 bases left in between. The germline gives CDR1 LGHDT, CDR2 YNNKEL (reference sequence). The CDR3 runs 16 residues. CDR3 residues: CASSQGAGVSNQPQHF. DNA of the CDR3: TGTGCCAGCAGCCAAGGCGCAGGCGTTAGCAATCAGCCCCAGCATTTT.